A selection of T cell receptor beta chains follows, all from one sample in a study of blood T cell repertoires in COVID-19. Here immunoSEQ multiplex PCR was the method, and the copy in TCRdb shows in-frame clones only, minus some. Counted here are more than 200,000 clones, approximately 90% occurring once; the ten biggest clones make up over 4%. Material for sequencing was PBMCs or T cells enriched from blood (not recorded which). These TCRs come from a woman in her 30s who had recovered from COVID-19. CDR3s include the opening cysteine and the closing phenylalanine or tryptophan. D genes are given only for firm matches. Clone sizes are given selectively: once, few, many, or a class where the clone is expanded.

V gene,clone size,J gene,D gene,CDR3 protein,CDR3 DNA
TRBV7-6,.,TRBJ1-5,.,CASSLSDNQPQHF,TGTGCCAGCAGCTTATCAGATAATCAGCCCCAGCATTTT
TRBV7-8,.,TRBJ1-1,.,CASSLGGALGDTEAFF,TGTGCCAGCAGCCTCGGCGGGGCCCTTGGAGACACTGAAGCTTTCTTT
TRBV28,few,TRBJ2-1,.,CASRNSGSYNEQFF,TGTGCCAGCAGGAACAGTGGATCCTACAATGAGCAGTTCTTC
TRBV5-4,.,TRBJ2-3,TRBD2,CASSSGSGSFTDTQYF,TGTGCCAGCAGCTCAGGAAGCGGGAGTTTCACAGATACGCAGTATTTT
TRBV7-2,.,TRBJ1-2,.,CASSLALGGGSGYTF,TGTGCCAGCAGCTTAGCGCTCGGGGGCGGGAGTGGCTACACCTTC
TRBV7-9,.,TRBJ1-1,.,CASSVMTGFHTEAFF,TGTGCCAGCAGCGTTATGACTGGTTTCCACACTGAAGCTTTCTTT
TRBV27,.,TRBJ1-2,TRBD1,CASSSGQGMANYGYTF,TGTGCCAGCAGTTCAGGACAGGGGATGGCTAACTATGGCTACACCTTC
TRBV30,.,TRBJ2-1,.,CAWNRMGGSYNEQFF,TGTGCCTGGAATCGGATGGGAGGCTCCTACAATGAGCAGTTCTTC
TRBV28,.,TRBJ2-7,TRBD2,CASSTYRTRTSGENSYEQYF,TGTGCCAGCAGCACGTACCGAACCAGGACTAGCGGGGAGAACTCCTACGAGCAGTACTTC
TRBV7-3,.,TRBJ1-2,TRBD1,CASSFQGGDGYTF,TGTGCCAGCAGCTTTCAAGGGGGCGACGGCTACACCTTC
TRBV28,.,TRBJ2-3,TRBD2,CASSPSTSGYTDTQYF,TGTGCCAGCAGCCCTAGTACTAGCGGATACACAGATACGCAGTATTTT
TRBV18,few,TRBJ2-7,.,CASSRTQTPGEQYF,TGTGCCAGCTCACGCACGCAAACACCGGGGGAGCAGTACTTC
TRBV2,.,TRBJ2-3,TRBD2,CASSEWGREGADTQYF,TGTGCCAGCAGTGAATGGGGGCGGGAGGGCGCAGATACGCAGTATTTT
TRBV7-2,.,TRBJ2-1,.,CASSLSMPNRGNEQFF,TGTGCCAGCAGCTTATCCATGCCAAACCGGGGCAATGAGCAGTTCTTC
TRBV30,.,TRBJ2-2,.,CAWSVNSVTGELFF,TGTGCCTGGAGTGTAAATAGTGTAACCGGGGAGCTGTTTTTT
TRBV4-2,.,TRBJ2-1,TRBD2,CASSQEPSGASYNEQFF,TGTGCCAGCAGCCAGGAACCTAGCGGGGCCTCCTACAATGAGCAGTTCTTC
TRBV5-1,.,TRBJ2-2,TRBD2,CASTFIIAGALGELFF,TGCGCCAGCACCTTTATTATAGCGGGAGCACTCGGGGAGCTGTTTTTT
TRBV18,.,TRBJ2-2,.,CASSPPDRLANGELFF,TGTGCCAGCTCACCACCGGATAGGCTAGCTAACGGGGAGCTGTTTTTT
TRBV6-2/TRBV6-3,once,TRBJ2-7,TRBD2,CASGSGLAGVPGSYEQYF,TGTGCCAGCGGTTCGGGACTAGCGGGAGTTCCCGGGTCCTACGAGCAGTACTTC
TRBV11-2,.,TRBJ2-1,TRBD1,CASSRDRDNEQFF,TGTGCCAGCAGCCGGGACAGGGACAATGAGCAGTTCTTC
TRBV3-1/TRBV3-2,.,TRBJ1-6,.,CASSLSGQLGNSPLHF,TGTGCCAGCAGCCTTAGTGGACAGCTGGGTAATTCACCCCTCCACTTT
TRBV30,.,TRBJ1-2,.,CAWSRKQILHGYTF,TGTGCCTGGAGTCGCAAACAGATACTGCATGGCTACACCTTC
TRBV6-1,.,TRBJ1-2,.,CASSEEANRGYTF,TGTGCCAGCAGTGAAGAAGCGAACCGGGGCTACACCTTC
TRBV6-1,.,TRBJ1-5,TRBD1,CASSDFTGGRQPQHF,TGTGCCAGCAGTGATTTCACAGGGGGCCGTCAGCCCCAGCATTTT
TRBV4-2,.,TRBJ2-3,TRBD1,CASSQDGKGTETFTDTQYF,TGTGCCAGCAGCCAAGACGGGAAAGGGACAGAAACTTTCACAGATACGCAGTATTTT
TRBV9,.,TRBJ2-3,.,CASSVRPPPDTQYF,TGTGCCAGCAGCGTGAGGCCCCCGCCAGATACGCAGTATTTT
TRBV11-1,once,TRBJ2-1,TRBD2,CASQVSGRAKNEQFF,TGTGCCAGCCAGGTTAGCGGGAGGGCCAAAAATGAGCAGTTCTTC
TRBV18,.,TRBJ1-4,.,CASSPRGNEKLFF,TGTGCCAGCTCACCCCGGGGGAATGAAAAACTGTTTTTT
TRBV5-1,.,TRBJ2-1,TRBD2,CASSLSGLAGVEQFF,TGCGCCAGCAGCTTGTCGGGACTAGCGGGAGTAGAGCAGTTCTTC
TRBV27,.,TRBJ1-1,.,CASSFKLGRLNTEAFF,TGTGCCAGCAGTTTCAAACTGGGGAGATTGAACACTGAAGCTTTCTTT
TRBV5-4,.,TRBJ1-4,.,CASSLAQSDEKLFF,TGTGCCAGCAGCTTGGCCCAGAGCGACGAAAAACTGTTTTTT
TRBV7-2,.,TRBJ2-3,.,CASSLASSPGTDTQYF,TGTGCCAGCAGCTTAGCCTCCTCTCCGGGCACAGATACGCAGTATTTT
TRBV4-3,.,TRBJ1-2,TRBD1,CASSRQGANYGYTF,TGCGCCAGCAGCCGACAGGGAGCTAACTATGGCTACACCTTC
TRBV27,once,TRBJ1-6,.,CASSLSRGQNSPLHF,TGTGCCAGCAGTTTATCGAGAGGGCAAAATTCACCCCTCCACTTT
TRBV20-1,.,TRBJ2-7,TRBD1,CSASPGGGPTYEQYF,TGCAGTGCTAGTCCAGGGGGCGGGCCGACCTACGAGCAGTACTTC
TRBV28,.,TRBJ1-5,TRBD1,CASSLWGQGSVRNQPQHF,TGTGCCAGCAGTTTATGGGGACAGGGTAGTGTCCGAAATCAGCCCCAGCATTTT
TRBV7-3,.,TRBJ2-3,TRBD2,CASSLGTSGSSPDTQYF,TGTGCCAGCAGCTTAGGGACTAGCGGGAGTTCCCCAGATACGCAGTATTTT
TRBV28,.,TRBJ1-2,TRBD1,CASSRLVSGTGGGYTF,TGTGCCAGCAGTCGGTTGGTCTCCGGGACAGGGGGAGGCTACACCTTC
TRBV2,.,TRBJ2-2,.,CASSEYGAGELFF,TGTGCCAGCAGTGAATACGGGGCCGGGGAGCTGTTTTTT
TRBV2,.,TRBJ1-2,TRBD1,CARTGGGGGYTF,TGTGCCCGAACAGGGGGAGGTGGTGGCTACACCTTC
TRBV19,.,TRBJ2-7,.,CASSPGRNYEQYF,TGTGCCAGTAGTCCTGGCAGAAACTACGAGCAGTACTTC
TRBV7-2,.,TRBJ2-1,TRBD2,CASSLSGGGTSGYNEQFF,TGTGCCAGCAGCTTAAGTGGCGGGGGGACTAGCGGCTACAATGAGCAGTTCTTC
TRBV7-9,.,TRBJ1-2,TRBD1,CASSPLGQGGWLDGYTF,TGTGCCAGCAGCCCACTGGGACAGGGTGGGTGGTTGGATGGCTACACCTTC
TRBV28,.,TRBJ1-2,.,CASSLTGHGLGYTF,TGTGCCAGCAGTTTAACGGGACACGGCTTGGGCTACACCTTC
TRBV29-1,.,TRBJ2-2,TRBD1,CSASLDRLSWGNTGELFF,TGCAGCGCATCCTTGGACAGGCTATCGTGGGGGAACACCGGGGAGCTGTTTTTT
TRBV10-3,.,TRBJ1-3,.,CAISESGDRSGNTIYF,TGTGCCATCAGTGAGTCGGGAGACCGCTCTGGAAACACCATATATTTT
TRBV19,.,TRBJ2-3,TRBD1,CASNPEQGPGTDTQYF,TGTGCCAGTAATCCCGAACAGGGGCCGGGGACAGATACGCAGTATTTT
TRBV15,.,TRBJ1-5,.,CATSPDRPNQPQHF,TGTGCCACCAGCCCTGACAGGCCGAATCAGCCCCAGCATTTT
TRBV18,.,TRBJ1-3,.,CASSPSQKGNTIYF,TGTGCCAGCTCACCTAGCCAGAAAGGAAACACCATATATTTT
TRBV5-1,.,TRBJ1-1,TRBD1,CASSAYRGLEAFF,TGCGCCAGCAGCGCTTACAGGGGGCTTGAAGCTTTCTTT
TRBV5-4,.,TRBJ1-5,.,CASSLDNQPQHF,TGTGCCAGCAGCCTAGACAATCAGCCCCAGCATTTT